Shown below are 5 T cell receptor beta chains from a single sample sequenced in a study of T cells in Graves' hyperthyroidism and ophthalmopathy. RNA transcripts yielded amplified TCR beta CDR3 regions. A first-round RT-PCR of the TCR CDR3 used the HTBI primer set. TCRdb recomputed calls from the multiplex PCR reads with MiXCR, one row per CDR3 protein. The sample lists some 490,000 distinct CDR3 sequences; 16% were seen once. The source material was blood. The receptors were sampled from a woman aged 25 to 45 with Graves' ophthalmopathy.

J is TRBJ2-2 and V is TRBV27; TRBD1 aligns across 8 bases. V shed 7 bases, J shed 1 base, and the junction held 5 bases outside the gene matches. The CDR3 contains 15 residues. Looked up from germline, CDR1 is MNHEY and CDR2 is SMNVEV (reference sequence). CDR3 sequence: CASKMGTGNTGELFF. DNA of the CDR3: TGTGCCAGCAAAATGGGGACAGGGAACACCGGGGAGCTGTTTTTT.

This chain links TRBV20-1 with TRBJ2-7; weak D call: TRBD1 (6 bases). Germline V lookup: CDR1 DFQATT, CDR2 SNEGSKA (reference sequence). This CDR3 spans 12 amino acids. V lost 5 bases and J 2 bases, leaving 10 bases between the germline ends. This CDR3 is CSADGDTYEQYF. The CDR3 nucleotides are TGCAGTGCTGACGGGGACACCTACGAGCAGTACTTC.

This clonotype was seen repeatedly, ten times or more. Here the CDR3 DNA reads TGTGCCAGCAGCCCGGGACTCCAGGGCTACGAGCAGTACTTC. Translating it yields CASSPGLQGYEQYF. V is TRBV3-1 and J is TRBJ2-7; TRBD2 might be the D (6 bases). The CDR3 has 14 residues. Trimming shortened V by 4 bases and J by 3 bases, and 13 bases separated the two germline ends. Germline lookup yields CDR1 LGHDT and CDR2 YNNKEL (reference sequence).

The V gene is TRBV28, the J gene TRBJ1-3; unclear D gene. Trimming cost V 9 bases and J 0 bases, with 9 bases left between them. Germline V gene lookup returns CDR1 MDHEN and CDR2 SYDVKM. CDR3 length: 13 residues. CDR3: CASTQASGNTIYF. CDR3 DNA: TGTGCCAGTACCCAAGCCTCTGGAAACACCATATATTTT.

There are many counts of this clonotype. This sequence joins TRBV6-5 and TRBJ1-2; unclear D gene. The CDR3 is made up of 14 amino acids. Germline lookup yields CDR1 MNHEY and CDR2 SVGAGI. Trimming removed 2 bases at V and 3 bases at J, with 10 bases between. CDR3 DNA sequence: TGTGCCAGCAGTTACGGAGAATGGGACTATGGCTACACCTTC. This sequence encodes CASSYGEWDYGYTF.